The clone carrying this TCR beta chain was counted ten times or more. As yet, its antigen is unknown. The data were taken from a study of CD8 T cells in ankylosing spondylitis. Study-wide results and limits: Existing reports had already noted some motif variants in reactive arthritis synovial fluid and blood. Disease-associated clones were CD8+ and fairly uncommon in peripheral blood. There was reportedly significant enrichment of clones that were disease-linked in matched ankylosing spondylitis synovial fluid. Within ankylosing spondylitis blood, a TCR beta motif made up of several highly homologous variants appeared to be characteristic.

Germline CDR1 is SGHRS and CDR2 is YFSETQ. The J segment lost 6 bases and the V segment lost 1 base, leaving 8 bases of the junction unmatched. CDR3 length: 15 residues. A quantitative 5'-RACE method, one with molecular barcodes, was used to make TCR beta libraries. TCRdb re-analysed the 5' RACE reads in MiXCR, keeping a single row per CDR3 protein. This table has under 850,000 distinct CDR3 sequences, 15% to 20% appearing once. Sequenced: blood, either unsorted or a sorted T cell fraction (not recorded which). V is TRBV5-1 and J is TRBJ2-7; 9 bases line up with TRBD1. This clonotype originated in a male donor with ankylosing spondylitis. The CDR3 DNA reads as TGCGCCAGCAGCTTGACGGGACAGGGTAAGGTCGAGCAGTACTTC. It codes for CASSLTGQGKVEQYF.